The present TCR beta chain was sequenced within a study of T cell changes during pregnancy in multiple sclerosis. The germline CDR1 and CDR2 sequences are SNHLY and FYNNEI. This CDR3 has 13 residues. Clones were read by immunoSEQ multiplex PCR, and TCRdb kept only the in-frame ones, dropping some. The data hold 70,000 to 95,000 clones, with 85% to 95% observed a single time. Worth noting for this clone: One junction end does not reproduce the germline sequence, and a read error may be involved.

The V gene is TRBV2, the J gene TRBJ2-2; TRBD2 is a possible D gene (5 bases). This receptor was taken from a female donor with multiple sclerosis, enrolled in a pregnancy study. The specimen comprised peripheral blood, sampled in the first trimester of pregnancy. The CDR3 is CASSEGGTGELFF. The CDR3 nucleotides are TGTGCCAGCAGCGAAGGAGGCACCGGGGAGCTGTTTTTT.